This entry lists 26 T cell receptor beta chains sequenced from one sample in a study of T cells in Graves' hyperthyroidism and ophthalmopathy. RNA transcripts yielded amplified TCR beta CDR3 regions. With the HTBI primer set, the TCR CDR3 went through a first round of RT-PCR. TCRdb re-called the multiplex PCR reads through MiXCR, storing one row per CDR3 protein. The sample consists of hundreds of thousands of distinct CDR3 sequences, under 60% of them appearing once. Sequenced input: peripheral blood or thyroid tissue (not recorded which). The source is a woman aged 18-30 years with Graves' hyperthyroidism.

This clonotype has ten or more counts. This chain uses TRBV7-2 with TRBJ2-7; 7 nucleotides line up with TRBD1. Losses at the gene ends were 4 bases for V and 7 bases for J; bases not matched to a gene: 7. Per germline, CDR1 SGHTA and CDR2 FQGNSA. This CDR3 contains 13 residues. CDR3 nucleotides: TGTGCCAGCAGCTCCCGGGACAGACAAGAGCAGTACTTC. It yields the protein CASSSRDRQEQYF. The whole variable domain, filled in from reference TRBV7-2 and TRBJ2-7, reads GAGVSQSPSNKVTEKGKDVELRCDPISGHTALYWYRQSLGQGLEFLIYFQGNSAPDKSGLPSDRFSAERTGGSVSTLTIQRTQQEDSAVYLCASSSRDRQEQYFGPGTRLTVT.

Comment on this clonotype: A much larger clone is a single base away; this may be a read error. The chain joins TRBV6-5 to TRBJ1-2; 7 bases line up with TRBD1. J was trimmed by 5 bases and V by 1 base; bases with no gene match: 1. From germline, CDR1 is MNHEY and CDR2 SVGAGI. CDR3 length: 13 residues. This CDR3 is CASSYLGQYGYTF. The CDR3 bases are TGTGCCAGCAGTTACTTGGGACAGTATGGCTACACCTTC.

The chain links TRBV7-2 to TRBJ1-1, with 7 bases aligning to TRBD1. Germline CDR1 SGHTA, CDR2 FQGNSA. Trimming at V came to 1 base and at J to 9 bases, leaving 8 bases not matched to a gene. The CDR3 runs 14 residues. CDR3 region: CASSLGVLTGQAFF. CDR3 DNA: TGTGCCAGCAGCTTAGGAGTCCTGACAGGGCAAGCTTTCTTT.

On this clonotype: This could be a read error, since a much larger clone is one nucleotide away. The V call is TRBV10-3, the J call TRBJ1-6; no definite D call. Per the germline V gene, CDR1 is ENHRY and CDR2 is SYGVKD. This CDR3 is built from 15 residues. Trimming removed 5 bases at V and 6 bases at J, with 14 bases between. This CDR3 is CAISYSEGSNSPLHF. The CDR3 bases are TGTGCCATCAGTTACTCGGAGGGTAGTAATTCACCCCTCCACTTT.

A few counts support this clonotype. DNA for the CDR3: TGTGCCAGCAGTGAAGTCGCGGGAGACCAAGAGACCCAGTACTTC. Translation: CASSEVAGDQETQYF. This sequence joins TRBV6-1 and TRBJ2-5; 7 bases map to TRBD2. The junction had 2 bases not matched to a gene; V was cut back by 1 base and J by 0 bases. CDR3 length equals 15 residues. CDR1 and CDR2 from the germline V gene are MNHNS and SASEGT.

The CDR3 reads CASSFAPRWGPENYGYTF. CDR3 coding DNA: TGTGCCAGCAGTTTTGCCCCTAGGTGGGGGCCGGAGAACTATGGCTACACCTTC. V is TRBV12-3 or TRBV12-4 and J is TRBJ1-2, with TRBD1 as a possible D gene (6 bases). V lost 3 bases to trimming and J lost 2 bases, with 22 bases between them. The length of the CDR3 is 18 residues.

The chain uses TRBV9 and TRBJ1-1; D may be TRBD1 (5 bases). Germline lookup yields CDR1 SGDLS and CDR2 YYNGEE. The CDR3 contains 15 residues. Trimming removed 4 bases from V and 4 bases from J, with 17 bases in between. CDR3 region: CASSSGRGMGTEAFF. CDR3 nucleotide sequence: TGTGCCAGCAGCTCAGGCCGGGGGATGGGCACTGAAGCTTTCTTT.

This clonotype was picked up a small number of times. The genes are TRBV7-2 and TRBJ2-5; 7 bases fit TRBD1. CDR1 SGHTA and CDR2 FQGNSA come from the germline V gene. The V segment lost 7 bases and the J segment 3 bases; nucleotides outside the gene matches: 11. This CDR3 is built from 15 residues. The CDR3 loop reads CASTTVGGSKETQYF. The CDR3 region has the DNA TGTGCCAGCACCACCGTAGGGGGCTCAAAAGAGACCCAGTACTTC.

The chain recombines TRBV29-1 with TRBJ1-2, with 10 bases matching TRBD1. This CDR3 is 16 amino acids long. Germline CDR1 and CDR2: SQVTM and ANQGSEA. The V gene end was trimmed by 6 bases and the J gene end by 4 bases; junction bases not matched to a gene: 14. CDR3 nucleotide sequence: TGCAGCGTCGAGAAGCGACAGGGGGCGGATTTCTATGGCTACACCTTC. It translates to CSVEKRQGADFYGYTF.

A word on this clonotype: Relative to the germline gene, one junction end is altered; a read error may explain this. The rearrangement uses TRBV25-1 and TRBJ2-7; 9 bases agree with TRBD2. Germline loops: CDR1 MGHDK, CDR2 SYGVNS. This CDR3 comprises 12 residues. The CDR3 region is CASIAGAGEQYF. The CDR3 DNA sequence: TGTGCTAGCATAGCGGGAGCGGGAGAGCAGTACTTC.

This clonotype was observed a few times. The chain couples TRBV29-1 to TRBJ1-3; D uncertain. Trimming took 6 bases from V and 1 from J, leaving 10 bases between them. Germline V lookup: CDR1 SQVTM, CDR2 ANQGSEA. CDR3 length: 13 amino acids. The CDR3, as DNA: TGCAGCGTCCTTCGGACGTCTGGAAACACCATATATTTT. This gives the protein CSVLRTSGNTIYF.

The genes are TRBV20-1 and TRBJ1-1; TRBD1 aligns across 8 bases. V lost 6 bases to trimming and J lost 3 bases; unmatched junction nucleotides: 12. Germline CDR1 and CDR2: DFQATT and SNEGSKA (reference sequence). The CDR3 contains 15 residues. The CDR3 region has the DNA TGCAGTGCCAAGGGACAGGAGAGGAGATACACTGAAGCTTTCTTT. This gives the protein CSAKGQERRYTEAFF.

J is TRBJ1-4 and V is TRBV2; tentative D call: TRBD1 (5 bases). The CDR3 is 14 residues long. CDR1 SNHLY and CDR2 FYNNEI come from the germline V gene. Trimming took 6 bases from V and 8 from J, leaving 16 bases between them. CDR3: CASSLSGAREKLFF. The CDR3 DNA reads TGTGCCAGCAGCTTGAGCGGGGCAAGGGAAAAACTGTTTTTT. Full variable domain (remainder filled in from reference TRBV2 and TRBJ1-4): EPEVTQTPSHQVTQMGQEVILRCVPISNHLYFYWYRQILGQKVEFLVSFYNNEISEKSEIFDDQFSVERPDGSNFTLKIRSTKLEDSAMYFCASSLSGAREKLFFGSGTQLSVL.

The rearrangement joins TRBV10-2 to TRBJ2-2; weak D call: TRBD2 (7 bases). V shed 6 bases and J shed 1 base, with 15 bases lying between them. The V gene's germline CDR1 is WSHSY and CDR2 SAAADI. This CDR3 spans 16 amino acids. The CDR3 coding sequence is TGCGCCAGCAGCGCCGCAGGGGAGGGGAACACCGGGGAGCTGTTTTTT. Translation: CASSAAGEGNTGELFF.

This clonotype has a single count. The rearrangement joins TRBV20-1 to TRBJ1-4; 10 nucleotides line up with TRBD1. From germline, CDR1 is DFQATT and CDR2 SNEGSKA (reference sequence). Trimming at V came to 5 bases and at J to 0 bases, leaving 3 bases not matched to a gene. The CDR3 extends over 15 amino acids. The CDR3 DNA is TGCAGTGCTGGGGACAGGGGCGCAACTAATGAAAAACTGTTTTTT. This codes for CSAGDRGATNEKLFF.

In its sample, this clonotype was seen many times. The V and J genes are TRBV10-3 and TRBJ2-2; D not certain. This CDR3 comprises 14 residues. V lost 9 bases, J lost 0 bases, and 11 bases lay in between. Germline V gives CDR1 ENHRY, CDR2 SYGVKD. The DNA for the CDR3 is TGTGCCATTACTTCCCGCGCGAACACCGGGGAGCTGTTTTTT. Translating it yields CAITSRANTGELFF.

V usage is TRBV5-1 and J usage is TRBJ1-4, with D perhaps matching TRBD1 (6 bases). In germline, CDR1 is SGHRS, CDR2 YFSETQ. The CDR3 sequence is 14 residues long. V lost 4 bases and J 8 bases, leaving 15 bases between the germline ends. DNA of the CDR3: TGCGCCAGCAGCGGGGGCGTGTACGGGGAAAAACTGTTTTTT. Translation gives CASSGGVYGEKLFF.

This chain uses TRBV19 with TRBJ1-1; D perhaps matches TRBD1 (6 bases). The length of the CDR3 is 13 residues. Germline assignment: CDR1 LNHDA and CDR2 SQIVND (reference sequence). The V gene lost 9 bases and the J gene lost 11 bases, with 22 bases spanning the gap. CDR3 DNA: TGTGCCAGCAGCGACTCACAGGGATTGGAGGCTTTCTTT. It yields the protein CASSDSQGLEAFF.

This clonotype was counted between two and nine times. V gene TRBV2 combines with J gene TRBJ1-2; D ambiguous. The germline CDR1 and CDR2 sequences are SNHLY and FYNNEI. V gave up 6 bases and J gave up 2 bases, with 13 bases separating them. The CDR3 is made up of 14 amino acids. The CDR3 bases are TGTGCCAGCAGCCGTGTCTCGGGAAACTATGGCTACACCTTC. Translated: CASSRVSGNYGYTF.

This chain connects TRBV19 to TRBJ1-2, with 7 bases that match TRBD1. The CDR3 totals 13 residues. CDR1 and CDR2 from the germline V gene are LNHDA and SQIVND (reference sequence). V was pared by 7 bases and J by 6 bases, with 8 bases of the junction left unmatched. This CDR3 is CASTPDRRDGYTF. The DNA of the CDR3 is TGTGCCAGTACCCCGGACAGGCGCGATGGCTACACCTTC.

The CDR3 nucleotides are TGTGCCAGCAGCTTAGTCTCCGGGCCGCGCACAGATACGCAGTATTTT. Its translation is CASSLVSGPRTDTQYF. The chain employs TRBV7-9 and TRBJ2-3; D unresolved. The ends were cut back, 1 base at V and 1 base at J, with 12 bases in the middle. Germline V gene sequence: CDR1 SEHNR, CDR2 FQNEAQ (reference sequence). This CDR3 contains 16 residues. Variable domain in full (rest from reference TRBV7-9 and TRBJ2-3): DTGVSQNPRHKITKRGQNVTFRCDPISEHNRLYWYRQTLGQGPEFLTYFQNEAQLEKSRLLSDRFSAERPKGSFSTLEIQRTEQGDSAMYLCASSLVSGPRTDTQYFGPGTRLTVL.

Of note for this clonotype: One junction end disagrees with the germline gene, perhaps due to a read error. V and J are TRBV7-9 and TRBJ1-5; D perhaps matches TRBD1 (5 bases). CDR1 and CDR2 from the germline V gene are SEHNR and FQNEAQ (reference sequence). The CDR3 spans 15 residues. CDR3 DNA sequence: TGCGCCAGCAGCCAAGAAGATAGGGGCAGTCAGCCCCAGCATTTT. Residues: CASSQEDRGSQPQHF. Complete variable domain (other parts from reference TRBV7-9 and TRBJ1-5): DTGVSQNPRHKITKRGQNVTFRCDPISEHNRLYWYRQTLGQGPEFLTYFQNEAQLEKSRLLSDRFSAERPKGSFSTLEIQRTEQGDSAMYLCASSQEDRGSQPQHFGDGTRLSIL.

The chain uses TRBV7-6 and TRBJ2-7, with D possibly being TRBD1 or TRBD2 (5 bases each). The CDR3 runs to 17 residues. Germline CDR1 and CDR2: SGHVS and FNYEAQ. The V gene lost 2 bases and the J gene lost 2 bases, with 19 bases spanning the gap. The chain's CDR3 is CASSLSSSGTLAYEQYF. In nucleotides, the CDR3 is TGTGCCAGCAGCTTATCCAGCTCCGGGACCCTCGCCTACGAGCAGTACTTC. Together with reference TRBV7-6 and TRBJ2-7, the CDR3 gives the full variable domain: GAGVSQSPRYKVTKRGQDVALRCDPISGHVSLYWYRQALGQGPEFLTYFNYEAQQDKSGLPNDRFSAERPEGSISTLTIQRTEQRDSAMYRCASSLSSSGTLAYEQYFGPGTRLTVT.

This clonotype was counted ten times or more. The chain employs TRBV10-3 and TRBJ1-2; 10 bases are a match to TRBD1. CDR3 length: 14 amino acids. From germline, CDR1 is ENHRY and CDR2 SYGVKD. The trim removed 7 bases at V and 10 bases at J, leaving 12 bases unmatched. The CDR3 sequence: CAITGGTGAPNYTF. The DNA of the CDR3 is TGTGCCATCACCGGAGGGACAGGGGCTCCTAACTACACCTTC.

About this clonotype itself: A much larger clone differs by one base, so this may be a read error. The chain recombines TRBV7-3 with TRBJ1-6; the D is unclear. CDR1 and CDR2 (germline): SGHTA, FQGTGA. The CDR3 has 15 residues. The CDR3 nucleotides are TGTGCCAGCAGCCTAACCCAATTGTCTACTTCACCCCTCCACTTT. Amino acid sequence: CASSLTQLSTSPLHF.

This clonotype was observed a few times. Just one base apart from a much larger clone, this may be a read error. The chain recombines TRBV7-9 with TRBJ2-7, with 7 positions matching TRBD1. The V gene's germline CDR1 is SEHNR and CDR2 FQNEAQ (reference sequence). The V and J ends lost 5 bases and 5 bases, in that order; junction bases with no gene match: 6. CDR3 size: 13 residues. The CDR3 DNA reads TGTGCCAGCAGCCCGACAGGGTCCGACGAGCAGTACTTC. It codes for CASSPTGSDEQYF.